This paragraph reports one TCR beta chain. The sample originates from a study of technical replicates of blood from a few donors. V lost 7 bases and J 5 bases, leaving 17 bases between the germline ends. This CDR3 is built from 13 residues. Germline V CDR1 and CDR2: SQVTM, ANQGSEA. TCRdb's table, derived via immunoSEQ multiplex PCR, lists solely in-frame clones and lacks some. The data hold 60,000 to 90,000 clones, with around 95% observed a single time. This clonotype originated in a human donor in good health. The specimen was T cells isolated from PBMCs. This chain uses TRBV29-1 with TRBJ1-1; D is unclear. CDR3 sequence reads: CSAVREYSTEAFF. The CDR3 DNA sequence: TGCAGCGCCGTGAGGGAGTACTCGACTGAAGCTTTCTTT.